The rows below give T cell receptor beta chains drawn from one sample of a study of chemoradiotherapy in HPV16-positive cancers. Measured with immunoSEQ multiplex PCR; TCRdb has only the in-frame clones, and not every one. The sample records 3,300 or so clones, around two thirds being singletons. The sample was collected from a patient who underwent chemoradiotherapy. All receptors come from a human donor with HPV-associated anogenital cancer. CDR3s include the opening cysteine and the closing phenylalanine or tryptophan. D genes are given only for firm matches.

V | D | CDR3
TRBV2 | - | CASGSGVSREQYF
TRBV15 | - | CATSGYDSDNEKLFF
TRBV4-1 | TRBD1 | CASSPTGVQPQHF
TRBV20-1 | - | CSAPNTEAFF
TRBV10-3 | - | CAISELAGIDGYTF
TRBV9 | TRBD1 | CASSVPGGYGYTF
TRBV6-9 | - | CASSYSGALNTEAFF
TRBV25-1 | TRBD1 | CASSYAGGEKLFF
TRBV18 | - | CASSPLAGTQSSYEQYF
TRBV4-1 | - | CASSQDIEQLDGNTIYF
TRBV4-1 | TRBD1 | CASSQGLGRGSSGANVLTF
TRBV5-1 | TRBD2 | CASSKGAGLEQYF
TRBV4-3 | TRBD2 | CASSHGPGLAGYNEQFF
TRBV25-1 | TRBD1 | CASSEFQGGTDTQYF
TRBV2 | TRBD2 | CASKTSGGLYEQYF
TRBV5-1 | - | CASSLKGHNSPLHF
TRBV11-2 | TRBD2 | CASSLVAGGITDTQYF
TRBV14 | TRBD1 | CASSQGQGLDTQYF
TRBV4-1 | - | CASSSVGNTEAFF
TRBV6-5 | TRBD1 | CAILPRGPGHGYTF
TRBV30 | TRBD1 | CAWTPPDREWSYTF
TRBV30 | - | CAWMRGGVISTDTQYF
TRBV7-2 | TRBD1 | CASSLRTGAQPQHF
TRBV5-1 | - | CASSLAPSVDTEAFF
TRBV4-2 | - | CASSQDSRQNTGELFF
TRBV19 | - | CASRGSNTEAFF
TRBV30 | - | CARRRANYGYTF
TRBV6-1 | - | CASSEDGYQPQHF
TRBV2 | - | CASSGSRARGGQPQHF
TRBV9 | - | CASSVGVDNQPQHF
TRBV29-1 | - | CSTDRQGLVAFF
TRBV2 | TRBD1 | CASRGQYNYGYTF
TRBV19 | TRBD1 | CASSTTGLYQPQHF
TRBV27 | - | CASSLTGTSYEQYF
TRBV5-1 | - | CASSGADTGANVLTF
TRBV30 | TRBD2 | CAWSSAGGNTGELFF
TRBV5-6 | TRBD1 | CASSSSGQGYGYTF
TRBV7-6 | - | CASSPSRTYNGYTF
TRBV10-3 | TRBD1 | CAISETGETQYF
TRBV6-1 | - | CASSEFSQGGSYNEQFF
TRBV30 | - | CAWSVELTGVLSGNTIYF
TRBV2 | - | CASSGYNEQFF
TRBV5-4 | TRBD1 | CASSPSRDSPNEKLFF
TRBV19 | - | CASRKGRGDPGELFF
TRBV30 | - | CAWSVEGEKLFF
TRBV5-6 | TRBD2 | CASSLAGPYNEQFF
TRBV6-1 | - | CASSGDAGNSPLHF
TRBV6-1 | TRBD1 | CASSGLPGQGSNEQFF
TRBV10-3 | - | CAISESEAPREQYF
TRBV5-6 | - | CASSLESRSGGTQYF
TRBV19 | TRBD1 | CASSTGQLNTEAFF
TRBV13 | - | CASSLGQLNTEAFF